This T cell receptor beta chain was identified in a study of blood T cells in healthy people across ages. A second PCR, run for roughly 7 to 12 cycles, used a sample-barcoded 5' primer plus a J-beta primer mix. One entry per CDR3 protein, called by TCRdb with MiXCR from the 5' RACE reads. The sample has some 800,000 distinct CDR3 sequences; approximately 48% are singletons. This CDR3 region has 14 residues. From germline, CDR1 is KGHSH and CDR2 LQKENI. V lost 1 base to trimming and J lost 3 bases; unmatched junction nucleotides: 2. Sequencing was carried out using blood. The receptor was isolated from a man aged 55-75 years in good health. The rearrangement joins TRBV18 to TRBJ1-1; 7 bases are shared with TRBD1. The CDR3 DNA reads TGTGCCAGCTCACCACTCGGGACAGACACTGAAGCTTTCTTT. Encoded protein: CASSPLGTDTEAFF.